This TCR beta chain was observed in a study of cytomegalovirus exposure and HLA in healthy donors. Findings and caveats of the study: The study designated about 160 TCR beta chains cytomegalovirus-associated.

Germline assignment: CDR1 MNHNS and CDR2 SASEGT. This CDR3 region has 13 residues. This clone showed up just a few times. Antigen specificity is unknown. PCR involved 60 Vbeta and 13 Jbeta primers. Using immunoSEQ multiplex PCR, the repertoire was profiled, and TCRdb retains in-frame clones only, with some absent. The sample gives about 170,000 clones, under 80% of which show up once; 2% to 2.5% is in the top ten. The V gene is TRBV6-1, the J gene TRBJ2-5; D might be TRBD2 (5 bases). Judging by the DNA end, TRBJ2-7 fits better; the J call may be wrong. This receptor was obtained from a human donor in good health. The sequenced sample was PBMCs. The CDR3 region has the DNA TGTGCCAGCAGCGTTGCGGGCCTCTACGAGCAGTACTTC. Protein product: CASSVAGLYEQYF.